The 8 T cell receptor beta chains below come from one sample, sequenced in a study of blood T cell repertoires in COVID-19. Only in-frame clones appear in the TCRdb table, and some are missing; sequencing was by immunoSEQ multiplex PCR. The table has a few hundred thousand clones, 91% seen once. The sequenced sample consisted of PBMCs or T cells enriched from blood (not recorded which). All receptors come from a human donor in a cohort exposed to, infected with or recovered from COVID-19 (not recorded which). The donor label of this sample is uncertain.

The CDR3 nucleotides read TGTGCCAGCAGTTTACCCCAGACAGGGATCTTTCCTACAGCCCAGCATTTT. It is translated as CASSLPQTGIFPTAQHF. V is TRBV27 and J is TRBJ1-5; 7 positions match TRBD1. Germline CDR1 is MNHEY and CDR2 is SMNVEV (reference sequence). The CDR3 is 17 residues long. Germline trimming cut 2 bases from V and 11 bases from J; bases unmatched to any gene: 18.

CDR3 DNA: TGTGCCAGCAGCTTAGGAGGTGAATATGGCTACACCTTC. It encodes CASSLGGEYGYTF. J is TRBJ1-2 and V is TRBV7-9, with no clear D. The germline CDR1 and CDR2 sequences are SEHNR and FQNEAQ (reference sequence). This CDR3 is built from 13 residues. V was cut by 1 base and J by 5 bases, with 8 bases left in between.

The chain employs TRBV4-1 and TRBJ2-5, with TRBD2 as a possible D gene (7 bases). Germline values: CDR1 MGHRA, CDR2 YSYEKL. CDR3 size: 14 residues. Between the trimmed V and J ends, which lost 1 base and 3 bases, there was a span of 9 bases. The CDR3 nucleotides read TGCGCCAGCAGCCAAGTAGGGGGGGAAGAGACCCAGTACTTC. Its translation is CASSQVGGEETQYF.

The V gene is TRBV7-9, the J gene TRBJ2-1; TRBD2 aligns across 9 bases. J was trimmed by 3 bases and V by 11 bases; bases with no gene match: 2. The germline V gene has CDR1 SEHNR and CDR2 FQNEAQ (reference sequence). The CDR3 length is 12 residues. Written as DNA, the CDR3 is TGTGCCGGCGGGGGGGACTACAATGAGCAGTTCTTC. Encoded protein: CAGGGDYNEQFF. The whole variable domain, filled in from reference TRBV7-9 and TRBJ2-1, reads DTGVSQNPRHKITKRGQNVTFRCDPISEHNRLYWYRQTLGQGPEFLTYFQNEAQLEKSRLLSDRFSAERPKGSFSTLEIQRTEQGDSAMYLCAGGGDYNEQFFGPGTRLTVL.

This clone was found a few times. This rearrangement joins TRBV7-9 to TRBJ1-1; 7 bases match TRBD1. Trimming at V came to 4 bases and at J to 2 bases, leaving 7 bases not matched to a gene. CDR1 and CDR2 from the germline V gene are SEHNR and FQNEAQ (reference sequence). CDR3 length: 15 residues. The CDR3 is CASSYHRGVNTEAFF. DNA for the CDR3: TGTGCCAGCAGCTACCACAGGGGAGTTAACACTGAAGCTTTCTTT.

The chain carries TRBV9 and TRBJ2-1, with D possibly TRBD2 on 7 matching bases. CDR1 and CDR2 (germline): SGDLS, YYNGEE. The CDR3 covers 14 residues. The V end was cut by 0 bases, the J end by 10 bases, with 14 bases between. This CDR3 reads CASSVAGGSLEQFF. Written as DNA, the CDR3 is TGTGCCAGCAGCGTAGCGGGGGGCAGTCTCGAGCAGTTCTTC.

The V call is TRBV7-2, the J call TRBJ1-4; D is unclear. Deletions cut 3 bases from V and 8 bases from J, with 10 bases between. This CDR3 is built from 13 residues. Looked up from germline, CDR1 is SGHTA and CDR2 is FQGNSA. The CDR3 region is CASSFAADEKLFF. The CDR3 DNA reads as TGTGCCAGCAGCTTCGCGGCAGACGAAAAACTGTTTTTT.

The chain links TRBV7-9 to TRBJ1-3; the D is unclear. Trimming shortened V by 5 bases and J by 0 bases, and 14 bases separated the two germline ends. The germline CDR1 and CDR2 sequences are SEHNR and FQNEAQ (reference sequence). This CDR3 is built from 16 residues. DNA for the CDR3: TGTGCCAGCAGCCCCCCCCGGGGAGGCTCTGGAAACACCATATATTTT. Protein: CASSPPRGGSGNTIYF.